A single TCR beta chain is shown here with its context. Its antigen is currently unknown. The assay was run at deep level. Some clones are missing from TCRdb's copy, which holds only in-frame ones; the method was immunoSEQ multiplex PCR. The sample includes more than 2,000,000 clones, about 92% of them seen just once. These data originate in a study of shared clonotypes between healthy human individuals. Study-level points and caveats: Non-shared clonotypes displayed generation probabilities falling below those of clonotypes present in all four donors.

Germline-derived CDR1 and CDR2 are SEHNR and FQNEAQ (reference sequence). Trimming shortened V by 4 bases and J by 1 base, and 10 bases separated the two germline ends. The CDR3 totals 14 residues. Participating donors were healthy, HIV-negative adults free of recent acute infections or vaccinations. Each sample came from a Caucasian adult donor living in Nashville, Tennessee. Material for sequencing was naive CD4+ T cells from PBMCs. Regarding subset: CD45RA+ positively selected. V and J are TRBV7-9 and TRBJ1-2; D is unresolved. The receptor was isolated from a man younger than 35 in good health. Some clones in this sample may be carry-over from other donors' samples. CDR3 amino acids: CASSSYGDNYGYTF. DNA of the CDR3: TGTGCCAGCAGCTCATATGGGGATAACTATGGCTACACCTTC.